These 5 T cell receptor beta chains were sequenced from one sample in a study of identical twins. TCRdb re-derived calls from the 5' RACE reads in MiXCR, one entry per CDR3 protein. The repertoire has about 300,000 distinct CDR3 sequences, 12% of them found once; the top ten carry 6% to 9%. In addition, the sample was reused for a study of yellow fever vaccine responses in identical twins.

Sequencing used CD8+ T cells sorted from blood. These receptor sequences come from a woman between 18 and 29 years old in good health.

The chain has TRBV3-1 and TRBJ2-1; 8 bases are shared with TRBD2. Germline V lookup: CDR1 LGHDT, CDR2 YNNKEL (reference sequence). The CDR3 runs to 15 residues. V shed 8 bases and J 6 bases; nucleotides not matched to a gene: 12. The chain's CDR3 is CASRLSGGTLNEQFF. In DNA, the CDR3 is TGTGCCAGCCGTCTGTCGGGGGGGACTCTCAATGAGCAGTTCTTC.

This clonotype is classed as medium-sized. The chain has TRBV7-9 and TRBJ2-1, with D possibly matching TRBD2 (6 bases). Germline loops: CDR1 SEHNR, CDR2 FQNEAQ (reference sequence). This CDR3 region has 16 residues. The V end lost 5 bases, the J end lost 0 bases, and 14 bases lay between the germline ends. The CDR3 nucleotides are TGTGCCAGCAGCGAAGTAGAGGGACTCTCCTACAATGAGCAGTTCTTC. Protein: CASSEVEGLSYNEQFF.

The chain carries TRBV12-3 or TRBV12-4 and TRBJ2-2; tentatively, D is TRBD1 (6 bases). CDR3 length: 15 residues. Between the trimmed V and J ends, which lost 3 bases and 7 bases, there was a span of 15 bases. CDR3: CASSFPHSRGGELFF. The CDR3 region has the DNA TGTGCCAGCAGTTTTCCCCACAGCAGGGGCGGGGAGCTGTTTTTT.

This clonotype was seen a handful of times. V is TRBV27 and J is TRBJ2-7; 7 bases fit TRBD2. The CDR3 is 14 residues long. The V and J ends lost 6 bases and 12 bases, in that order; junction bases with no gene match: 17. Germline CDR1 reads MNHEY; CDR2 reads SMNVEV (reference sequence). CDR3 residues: CASSSGGGHIMTYF. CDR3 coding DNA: TGTGCCAGCAGCTCGGGGGGAGGACATATTATGACGTACTTC.

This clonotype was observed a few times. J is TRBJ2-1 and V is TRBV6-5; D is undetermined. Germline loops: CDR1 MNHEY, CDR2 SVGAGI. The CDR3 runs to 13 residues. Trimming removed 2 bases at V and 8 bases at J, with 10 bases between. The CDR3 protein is CASSYNLVDEQFF. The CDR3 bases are TGTGCCAGCAGTTACAACTTGGTGGATGAGCAGTTCTTC.